A selection of T cell receptor beta chains follows, all from one sample in a study of esophageal squamous cell carcinoma under preoperative chemotherapy. MiXCR, applied by TCRdb to the PCR reads, yields one record per CDR3 protein. The sample comprises about 9,300 distinct CDR3 sequences, approximately 48% of which are singletons, and approximately 15% rests with the top ten. This sample was gathered from a patient given preoperative chemotherapy. These receptors came from a human donor with esophageal squamous cell carcinoma. The donor label of this sample is uncertain. Both conserved end residues are part of each CDR3.

>.|TRBV12-3/TRBV12-4
CASSPRTRGDEQYF
>TRBJ2-5|TRBV6-1
CASSEAYAGGQETQYF
>TRBJ2-5|TRBV12-3/TRBV12-4
CASSLNGRGSEQYF
>TRBJ2-4|TRBV6-5
CASSYSGSPQNTQYF
>.|TRBV11-2
CASSLDGTGGYEQYF
>TRBJ2-1|TRBV14
CASSRASGAGTYNEQFF
>TRBJ1-5|TRBV12-3/TRBV12-4
CASMRRRDNQPQHF
>TRBJ2-2|TRBV10-1
CASSRTSGDTGELFF
>TRBJ2-2|TRBV12-3/TRBV12-4
CASSISGRDGELFF
>.|TRBV6-1
CASSESQGGEYAETQFF
>TRBJ2-6|TRBV6-1
CVSRGAGGRDRDTQYF
>TRBJ2-2|TRBV5-1
CASRKRERAGELFF
>TRBJ2-3|TRBV6-1
CASSVESGTDTQYF
>TRBJ2-3|TRBV7-2
CASSSGLAGYTDTQYF
>TRBJ2-5|TRBV27
CASSHRQQETQYF
>.|TRBV6-1
CASRMTSGTPNYGSGETQYF
>.|TRBV7-6
CASSFRTRQLRETQYF
>TRBJ2-1|TRBV11-1
CASSLEGNYNEQFF
>.|TRBV7-7
CASSLGARGETQYF
>TRBJ1-6|TRBV6-5
CASSYSIGLHNSPLHF
>TRBJ2-5|TRBV19
CASTLTSGRETQYF
>TRBJ1-1|TRBV6-1
CANWGGVGTEAFF
>TRBJ2-1|TRBV19
CASSTGLADLNEQFF
>TRBJ2-1|TRBV7-2
CASSRRTSGEEQFF
>.|TRBV10-3
CATDREFSEQYF
>TRBJ2-3|TRBV12-3/TRBV12-4
CASRGLWAKDTQYF
>TRBJ2-1|TRBV6-1
CASRGRVSYYNEQFF
>TRBJ2-4|TRBV7-2
CASSLTAGGGKNIQYF
>TRBJ1-5|TRBV6-1
CASSEQGPGSNQPQHF
>TRBJ2-1|TRBV6-1
CASSADWTNSYNEQFF
>TRBJ2-3|TRBV6-1
CARGFGGRVTDTQYF
>TRBJ2-1|TRBV7-8
CAIEIAGFRDEQFF
>TRBJ2-1|TRBV27
CGAGKLINEQFF
>.|TRBV6-1
CASSELKEGADAQYF
>TRBJ1-3|TRBV19
CASSSSTGTLRNTIYF
>TRBJ2-1|TRBV6-1
CASRGMDNEQFF
>TRBJ2-1|TRBV6-5
CASSYSGGSGYNEQFF
>TRBJ1-5|TRBV4-1
CASSHVTGQNQPQHF
>TRBJ2-3|TRBV6-1
CASMKGGRAKDTQYF
>TRBJ2-1|TRBV6-1
CASRVGLYNEQFF
>.|TRBV12-5
CASGWGTVYEQYF
>TRBJ2-5|TRBV5-6
CASSFGPRGAQYF
>TRBJ2-5|TRBV12-3/TRBV12-4
CASTSGTYQETQYF
>TRBJ1-3|TRBV7-2
CASSLASGHLGNTIYF
>TRBJ2-5|TRBV11-2
CASSLAARTSSYNEQYF
>TRBJ1-4|TRBV19
CASSNRGRDEKLFF
>TRBJ2-7|TRBV14
CASSQDAGTGVGYEQYF
>.|TRBV7-2
CASSRRGRIEETQYF
>TRBJ1-1|TRBV11-2
CASSPLRGGPTEAFF
>TRBJ2-5|TRBV18
CASSPKPPSYNEQYF
>TRBJ2-1|TRBV6-1
CASSPESNEQFF
>TRBJ2-3|TRBV10-3
CAIMGLTDTQYF
>TRBJ2-3|TRBV6-1
CASSSPREGSFTDTQYF
>TRBJ2-1|TRBV12-3/TRBV12-4
CASSSKGRTGSYNEQFF